A single T cell receptor beta chain is shown here with its context. From germline, CDR1 is LNHNV and CDR2 YYDKDF (reference sequence). CDR3 size: 13 residues. The V and J ends lost 5 bases and 13 bases, in that order; junction bases with no gene match: 9. With 60 Vbeta and 13 Jbeta primers, the PCR was carried out. Libraries were prepared by immunoSEQ multiplex PCR; TCRdb keeps only in-frame clonotypes and omits some of them. Of 90,000 to 120,000 clones listed, about 70% are singletons. This record belongs to a study of cytomegalovirus exposure and HLA in healthy donors. Sequencing used PBMCs. The source is a man in his fifties or sixties in good health and CMV-seropositive. V usage is TRBV15 and J usage is TRBJ2-1; 9 bases are a match to TRBD2. The CDR3 spells CATSGVRGGQQFF. The CDR3 bases are TGTGCCACCAGCGGAGTGCGGGGGGGGCAACAGTTCTTC.